Sequencing of this T cell receptor (beta chain) was carried out in a study of radiotherapy plus CTLA-4 blockade in lung cancer. Study-wide context: For 18% of patients, objective responses occurred, and about 33% had disease control. Points from the study as a whole: Dynamics of early blood T cell clones, together with interferon-beta, were reportedly the best predictors of response. The study found tumor-derived TCR clones expanded in blood after radiotherapy plus ipilimumab.

Generated by immunoSEQ multiplex PCR, the TCRdb table keeps only in-frame clones and is missing some. The table records around 37,000 clones, over 70% of them present only once. This clone was observed a handful of times. Its antigen is as yet unknown. Germline trimming cut 4 bases from V and 4 bases from J; bases unmatched to any gene: 8. Germline V CDR1 and CDR2: LNHDA, SQIVND (reference sequence). The CDR3 loop spans 16 amino acids. The clonotype originates from a human donor with non-small cell lung cancer that progressed on radiotherapy plus ipilimumab. This chain links TRBV19 with TRBJ1-5, with 9 bases aligning to TRBD1. The specimen comprised peripheral blood, sampled from a patient treated with radiotherapy plus ipilimumab. The DNA for the CDR3 is TGTGCCAGTAGTACCAGACAGGGGGAGGTAAATCAGCCCCAGCATTTT. Translated: CASSTRQGEVNQPQHF.